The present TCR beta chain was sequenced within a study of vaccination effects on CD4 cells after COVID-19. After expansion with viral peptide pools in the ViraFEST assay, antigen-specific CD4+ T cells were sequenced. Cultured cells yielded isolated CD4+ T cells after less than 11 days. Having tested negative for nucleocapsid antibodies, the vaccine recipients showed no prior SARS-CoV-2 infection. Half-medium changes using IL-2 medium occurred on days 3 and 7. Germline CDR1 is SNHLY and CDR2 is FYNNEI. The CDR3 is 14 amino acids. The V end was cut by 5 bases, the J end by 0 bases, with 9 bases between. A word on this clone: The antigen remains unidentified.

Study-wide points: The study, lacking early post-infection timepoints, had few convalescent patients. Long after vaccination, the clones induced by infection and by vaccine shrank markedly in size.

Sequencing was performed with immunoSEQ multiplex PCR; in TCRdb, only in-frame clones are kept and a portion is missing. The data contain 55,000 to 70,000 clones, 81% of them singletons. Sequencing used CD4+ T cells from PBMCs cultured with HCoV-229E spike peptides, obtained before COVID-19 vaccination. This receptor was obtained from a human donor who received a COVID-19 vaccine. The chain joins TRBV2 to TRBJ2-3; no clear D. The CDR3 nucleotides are TGTGCCAGCAGTCGGGTGGGCAGCACAGATACGCAGTATTTT. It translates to CASSRVGSTDTQYF.